This paragraph reports one T cell receptor (beta chain). Treatment: approximately 18 received Ad26.COV2.S at low or high dose, single or two shots; about five received placebo; per-sample allocation not given. Day 63 after the first injection of vaccine or placebo was the sampling time. The entry originates in a study of Ad26.COV2.S vaccination and SARS-CoV-2 variants. Assay: immunoSEQ multiplex PCR; the TCRdb copy retains only in-frame clones and omits some. The data show some 640,000 clones, with roughly 90% seen just once and roughly 1.5% held by the top ten. This specimen was peripheral blood, taken in a trial of Ad26.COV2.S vaccine versus placebo. The TCR comes from a person between 18 and 65 years old who received the Ad26.COV2.S COVID-19 vaccine or a placebo.

The CDR3 nucleotides read TGTGCCAGCAGCGCGTTCGGGGCAGGGGTATTCAACACCGGGGAGCTGTTTTTT. Protein: CASSAFGAGVFNTGELFF. The chain carries TRBV9 and TRBJ2-2; D might be TRBD1 (6 bases). V was cut by 3 bases and J by 2 bases, with 20 bases left in between. The germline gives CDR1 SGDLS, CDR2 YYNGEE. The CDR3 is made up of 18 amino acids.